What follows describes a single TCR beta chain. Samples underwent the assay at deep level. The method was immunoSEQ multiplex PCR; TCRdb's version includes in-frame clones alone and lacks a portion of them. The sample has about 2.4 million clones, more than 85% seen once. CDR3 length: 12 residues. From germline, CDR1 is SNHLY and CDR2 FYNNEI. The V end was cut by 6 bases, the J end by 7 bases, with 9 bases between. These data originate in a study of shared clonotypes between healthy human individuals. This clonotype was obtained from a man between 18 and 29 years old in good health. Some clones in this sample may be carry-over from other donors' samples. The rearrangement links TRBV2 to TRBJ1-4; D is uncertain. Sequencing was done on a sample of naive CD4+ T cells from PBMCs. The subset is: CD45RA+ positively selected. CDR3 protein: CASSAQGEKLFF. CDR3 coding DNA: TGTGCCAGCAGCGCTCAAGGTGAAAAACTGTTTTTT.